This T cell receptor (beta chain) was sequenced for a study of human T cells and chemical hapten exposure. Overall study: Weekly administration of diphenylcyclopropenone to the scalp of patients continued throughout the roughly 25-week study. The patients were mostly female; they had alopecia areata, totalis or universalis.

This clonotype has a count of ten or more. TCRdb independently ran MiXCR on the RACE reads; one entry per CDR3 protein. The data show approximately 400,000 distinct CDR3 sequences, less than 6.5% seen once. As for time point: pre-sensitization, week 0. Treatment noted: therapeutic diphenylcyclopropenone sensitization with weekly scalp DPC. This TCR came from a woman aged 50 to 60 with alopecia areata. Some clones in this sample may be carry-over from other donors' samples. Sequenced material: whole blood, taken in connection with sensitization to the hapten diphenylcyclopropenone (DPC).

In DNA, the CDR3 is TGTGCCAGCAGTTTCAAAGGGTGGGGTCAGCCCCAGCATTTT. Translating gives CASSFKGWGQPQHF. The rearrangement links TRBV27 to TRBJ1-5, with D uncertain. The CDR3 is 14 residues long. Per the germline V gene, CDR1 is MNHEY and CDR2 is SMNVEV (reference sequence). V lost 3 bases and J 6 bases, leaving 12 bases between the germline ends.